The 10 T cell receptor beta chains below come from one sample, sequenced in a study of blood T cells in healthy people across ages. Combining a sample-barcoded 5' primer with a J-beta primer mix, a second PCR ran for roughly 7 to 11 cycles. MiXCR was run by TCRdb on the 5' RACE reads, yielding one entry per CDR3 protein. The sample includes roughly 800,000 distinct CDR3 sequences, roughly 50% of them seen just once. Sequences were obtained from blood. Receptor source: a man aged 25 to 40 in good health.

The chain links TRBV7-9 to TRBJ2-5; 7 bases map to TRBD1. The V and J ends lost 5 bases and 5 bases, in that order; junction bases with no gene match: 11. This CDR3 is built from 15 residues. Germline loops: CDR1 SEHNR, CDR2 FQNEAQ (reference sequence). CDR3 residues: CASSPRGRVSETQYF. CDR3 nucleotides: TGTGCCAGCAGCCCAAGGGGGCGTGTCAGCGAGACCCAGTACTTC.

V usage is TRBV5-1 and J usage is TRBJ2-3; D may be TRBD2 (6 bases). The CDR3 contains 15 residues. Germline lookup yields CDR1 SGHRS and CDR2 YFSETQ. Trimming took off 4 bases at V and 2 bases at J, with 14 bases between the two ends. The CDR3 DNA follows: TGCGCCAGCAGCGCAACCGGGACTTACACAGATACGCAGTATTTT. This codes for CASSATGTYTDTQYF.

The genes are TRBV6-2 or TRBV6-3 and TRBJ2-5; weak D call: TRBD1 (5 bases). The J call may be faulty, since TRBJ2-7 better matches the DNA end. The CDR3 runs 15 residues. The germline V gene encodes CDR1 MNHEY and CDR2 SVGEGT. The CDR3 reads CASGRPGREGNEQYF. CDR3 DNA: TGTGCCAGCGGACGGCCAGGGCGAGAAGGGAACGAGCAGTACTTC.

The chain employs TRBV7-2 and TRBJ2-5, with a possible D match to TRBD1 (6 bases). The CDR3 runs 15 residues. V dropped 4 bases and J dropped 0 bases, with 12 bases sitting between them. Germline CDR1 and CDR2: SGHTA and FQGNSA. For the CDR3, the DNA is TGTGCCAGCAGCTCCCTAAGGGGGTACCAAGAGACCCAGTACTTC. Protein product: CASSSLRGYQETQYF.

The V and J genes are TRBV7-2 and TRBJ2-7; D is possibly TRBD2 (5 bases). CDR1 and CDR2 (germline): SGHTA, FQGNSA. Trimming removed 3 bases at V and 3 bases at J, with 12 bases between. The CDR3 extends over 14 amino acids. CDR3 loop: CASSFVGEIYEQYF. The CDR3 bases are TGTGCCAGCAGCTTTGTCGGGGAAATCTACGAGCAGTACTTC.

The V and J genes are TRBV20-1 and TRBJ2-1; no definite D call. CDR3 length equals 15 residues. CDR1 and CDR2 (germline): DFQATT, SNEGSKA (reference sequence). The V end lost 4 bases, the J end lost 1 base, and 14 bases lay between the germline ends. In DNA, the CDR3 is TGCAGTGCTAATGGGAAAGAGAAGTCCTACAATGAGCAGTTCTTC. As protein: CSANGKEKSYNEQFF.

The gene calls are TRBV20-1 and TRBJ2-1; 9 nucleotides agree with TRBD2. Germline V gene sequence: CDR1 DFQATT, CDR2 SNEGSKA (reference sequence). Losses at the gene ends were 0 bases for V and 8 bases for J; bases not matched to a gene: 8. This CDR3 has 15 amino acids. The CDR3 reads CSARDLASGVDEQFF. The CDR3 DNA reads TGCAGTGCTAGAGATCTCGCTAGCGGGGTAGATGAGCAGTTCTTC.

CDR3 sequence reads: CASSPFGGGNEQFF. Here the CDR3 DNA reads TGTGCCAGCAGTCCCTTTGGAGGGGGCAATGAGCAGTTCTTC. The chain links TRBV12-3 or TRBV12-4 to TRBJ2-1, with D perhaps TRBD1 or TRBD2 (6 bases each). V was trimmed by 5 bases and J by 6 bases, leaving 14 bases between them. The CDR3 is 14 amino acids.

The chain joins TRBV29-1 to TRBJ2-7; D gene ambiguous. Germline assignment: CDR1 SQVTM and CDR2 ANQGSEA. Trimming pared 5 bases from V and 3 bases from J, leaving 14 bases between. The CDR3 covers 13 residues. CDR3 sequence (DNA): TGCAGCGTTAAGAGCGATAAGGACTACGAGCAGTACTTC. This encodes CSVKSDKDYEQYF.

V gene TRBV5-1 combines with J gene TRBJ1-1, with 12 bases lining up with TRBD1. The CDR3 is made up of 16 amino acids. With V trimmed by 4 bases and J by 7 bases, 11 bases remained unmatched. Germline V gene lookup returns CDR1 SGHRS and CDR2 YFSETQ. CDR3 sequence (DNA): TGCGCCAGCAGCCCGGGACAGGGGGCCCTCGGGGGTGAAGCTTTCTTT. It specifies CASSPGQGALGGEAFF.